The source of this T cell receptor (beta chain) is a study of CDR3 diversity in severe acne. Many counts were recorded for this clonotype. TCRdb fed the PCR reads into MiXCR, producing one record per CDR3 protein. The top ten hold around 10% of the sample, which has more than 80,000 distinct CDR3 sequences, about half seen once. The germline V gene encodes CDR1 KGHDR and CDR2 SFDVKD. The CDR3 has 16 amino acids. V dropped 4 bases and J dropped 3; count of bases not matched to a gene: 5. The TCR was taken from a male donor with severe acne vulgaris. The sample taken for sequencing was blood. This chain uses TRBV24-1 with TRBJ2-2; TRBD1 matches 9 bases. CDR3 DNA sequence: TGTGCCACCAGTGACCCGGACAGGGGAGACACCGGGGAGCTGTTTTTT. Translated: CATSDPDRGDTGELFF.